A selection of T cell receptor beta chains follows, all from one sample in a study of OX40 agonist ivuxolimab in advanced cancers. Here immunoSEQ multiplex PCR was the method, and the copy in TCRdb shows in-frame clones only, minus some. The sample includes tens of thousands of clones, 91% of them seen just once. This material consisted of CD4+ or CD8+ T cells sorted from blood, taken in a trial of the OX40 agonist ivuxolimab. The receptors stem from an adult with an advanced solid tumor such as melanoma, head and neck, liver or kidney cancer. Each CDR3 is given with its conserved first and last residue.

CDR3aa	v_gene	j_gene
CAGGGGTGFAGEQFF	TRBV30	TRBJ2-1
CASSEQGAEFNQPQHF	TRBV6-1	TRBJ1-5
CATDPNNYGYTF	TRBV28	TRBJ1-2
CSADRGPEAFF	TRBV20-1	TRBJ1-1
CASSPTTGPATTADTQYF	TRBV28	TRBJ2-3
CASVSGPGGEQYF	TRBV2	TRBJ2-7
CAWSVRLAGGYEQYF	TRBV30	TRBJ2-7
CASKQPNTGELFF	TRBV19	TRBJ2-2
CASSETGNNYGYTF	TRBV6-1	TRBJ1-2
CASSEGREYF	TRBV10-2	TRBJ2-7
CAINGPTDTQYF	TRBV10-3	TRBJ2-3
CASSLSTGYNEQFF	TRBV28	TRBJ2-1
CAWSVGGLFYGYTF	TRBV30	TRBJ1-2
CASSLQGAFSGYTF	TRBV4-1	TRBJ1-2
CAWEDGHYGYTF	TRBV30	TRBJ1-2
CASSQAGSGREEQFF	TRBV14	TRBJ2-1
CASSLGDSPRSDTEAFF	TRBV7-9	TRBJ1-1
CASSRVREPENIQYF	TRBV18	TRBJ2-4
CASSIGTSGRAQEQYF	TRBV27	TRBJ2-7
CSVAGTSRGEQFF	TRBV29-1	TRBJ2-1
CASSIDTGAYEQYF	TRBV19	TRBJ2-7
CSVVNRGNYGYTF	TRBV29-1	TRBJ1-2
CASSALTGIAEAFF	TRBV19	TRBJ1-1
CSVEVNSKTQYF	TRBV29-1	TRBJ2-5
CASSEGYEQYF	TRBV10-2	-
CASSQDVGGVYEQYF	TRBV4-1	TRBJ2-7
CASSVGSTGELFF	TRBV9	TRBJ2-2
CASSQERATDTQYF	TRBV4-1	TRBJ2-3
CASSPGSGANVLTF	TRBV7-7	TRBJ2-6
CASSLSFMAGSYNSPLHF	TRBV27	TRBJ1-6
CASSLRLTATGELFF	TRBV7-6	TRBJ2-2
CASSLDRASGIVETQYF	TRBV7-9	TRBJ2-5
CASSIGEWGAYGYTF	TRBV19	TRBJ1-2
CASSLFWNTEAFF	TRBV5-1	TRBJ1-1
CASSVGQGSGNTIYF	TRBV9	TRBJ1-3
CASSQGTGSQETQYF	TRBV4-2	TRBJ2-5
CASSQEGLAGAYEQYF	TRBV11-3	TRBJ2-7
CASSLDLNQETQYF	TRBV19	TRBJ2-5
CASSSWTSGRATNEQFF	TRBV28	TRBJ2-1
CASSLAGASNTEAFF	TRBV5-4	TRBJ1-1
CASSFHQPQHF	TRBV28	TRBJ1-5
CASSPRLAAGELFF	TRBV7-6	TRBJ2-2
CASSLLGTEAFF	TRBV13	TRBJ1-1
CASSLVIPTTRPYNEQFF	TRBV28	TRBJ2-1
CASASPTGIKTQYF	TRBV2	TRBJ2-5
CASSLGLDRSGTLKTQYF	TRBV28	TRBJ2-5
CASSFSTDTQYF	TRBV9	TRBJ2-3
CASSSSGLETQYF	TRBV5-1	TRBJ2-5
CASSLTEQGENTEAFF	TRBV7-3	TRBJ1-1
CASSLLQGGYTF	TRBV7-9	TRBJ1-2
CASSLWTLADGPGELFF	TRBV28	TRBJ2-2
CASTPETGANEKLFF	TRBV11-2	TRBJ1-4
CASSLGPGIGYEQYF	TRBV7-8	TRBJ2-7